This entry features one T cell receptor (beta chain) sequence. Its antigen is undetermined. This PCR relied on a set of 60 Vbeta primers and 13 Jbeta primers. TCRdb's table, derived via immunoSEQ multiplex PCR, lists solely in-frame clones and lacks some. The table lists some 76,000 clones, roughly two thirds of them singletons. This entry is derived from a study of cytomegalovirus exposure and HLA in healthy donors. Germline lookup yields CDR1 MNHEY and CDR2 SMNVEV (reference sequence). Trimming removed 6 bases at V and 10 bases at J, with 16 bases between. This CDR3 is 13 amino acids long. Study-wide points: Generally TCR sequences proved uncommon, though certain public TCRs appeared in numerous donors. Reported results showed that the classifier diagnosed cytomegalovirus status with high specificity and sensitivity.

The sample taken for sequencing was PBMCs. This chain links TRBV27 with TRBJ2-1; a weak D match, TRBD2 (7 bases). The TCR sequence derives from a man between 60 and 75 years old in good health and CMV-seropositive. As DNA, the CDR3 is TGTGCCAGCAGATGGGGGGGGGCCGGGGAGCAGTTCTTC. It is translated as CASRWGGAGEQFF.